This T cell receptor (beta chain) was captured in a study of cytomegalovirus exposure and HLA in healthy donors. Looked up from germline, CDR1 is GTSNPN and CDR2 is SVGIG (reference sequence). The CDR3 is made up of 18 amino acids. V gave up 0 bases and J gave up 3 bases, with 23 bases separating them. The primer mix had 60 Vbeta and 13 Jbeta primers. Method: immunoSEQ multiplex PCR; TCRdb's copy keeps in-frame clones and lacks some. Of about 170,000 clones listed, about 88% are singletons. About this clone: Its specificity is not known.

General study points: Prior analysis indicated that the majority of TCR beta V segments exhibited productivity approximately 90% or approximately 30% of the time. In a later analysis, TCR beta V- and J-gene trimming showed a link to a missense DCLRE1C variant. The study reported that TCR beta sequences accurately predicted HLA-A and HLA-B alleles in most subjects.

The source of this sequence is a man aged 25-45 years in good health and CMV-seropositive. The source material was PBMCs. The chain joins TRBV30 to TRBJ1-1; TRBD1 is a possible D gene (5 bases). DNA for the CDR3: TGTGCCTGGAGTGTGGCCCCCCCGACAGTCGGAAAGTACACTGAAGCTTTCTTT. Protein product: CAWSVAPPTVGKYTEAFF.